This TCR beta chain was identified in a study of blood T cell repertoires in COVID-19. Study summary: Both acute and convalescent COVID-19 samples were obtained from the United States, Italy and Spain.

Per the authors' pipeline: By means of reference gene primer amplification, nucleated cell counts were estimated. The repertoire was sequenced with immunoSEQ multiplex PCR; TCRdb's copy has only in-frame clones and lacks some. V, J and clone size are taken as reported in that table, and D and trimming were inferred from the DNA itself. Of around 82,000 clones detected, 70% to 90% appear once; the ten largest clones hold about 12%. V was clipped by 6 bases and J by 2 bases, with 10 bases between them. Germline values: CDR1 SNHLY, CDR2 FYNNEI. CDR3 length: 13 amino acids. The specimen sequenced was peripheral blood. The chain links TRBV2 to TRBJ1-2; D unresolved. The clonotype was recovered from a man aged 70 or older with active or convalescent COVID-19. The CDR3 protein is CASRGEGNYGYTF. CDR3 nucleotides: TGTGCCAGCAGGGGAGAAGGGAACTATGGCTACACCTTC.